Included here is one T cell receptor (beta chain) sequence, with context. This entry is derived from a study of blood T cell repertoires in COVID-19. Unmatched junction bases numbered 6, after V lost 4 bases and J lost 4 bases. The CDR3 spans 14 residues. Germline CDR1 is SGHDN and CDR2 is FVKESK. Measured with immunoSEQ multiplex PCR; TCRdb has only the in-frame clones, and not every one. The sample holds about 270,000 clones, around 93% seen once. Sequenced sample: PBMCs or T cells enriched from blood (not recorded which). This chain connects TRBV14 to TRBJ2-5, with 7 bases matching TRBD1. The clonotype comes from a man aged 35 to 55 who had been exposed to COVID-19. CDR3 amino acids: CASSPRQGGETQYF. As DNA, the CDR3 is TGTGCCAGCAGCCCTCGACAGGGTGGAGAGACCCAGTACTTC.